Following are 6 T cell receptor beta chains from one sample sequenced in a study of beta chain features in type 1 diabetes. The study reverse transcribed the entire isolated RNA, so it sequenced expressed TCRB transcripts. Assay used: immunoSEQ multiplex PCR; TCRdb lists only in-frame clones, some missing. The table has 120,000 to 150,000 clones, roughly 10% seen once. The sample comprised naive CD4+ T cells from blood. All receptors come from a man aged 18 to 35 in good health.

The chain combines TRBV2 with TRBJ1-6; the D gene is possibly TRBD1 (6 bases). V was cut by 6 bases and J by 8 bases, with 14 bases left in between. Germline V gives CDR1 SNHLY, CDR2 FYNNEI. This CDR3 region has 14 residues. This chain's CDR3 is CASRNREYYSPLHF. For the CDR3, the DNA is TGTGCCAGCAGAAACAGGGAGTATTATTCACCCCTCCACTTT.

This clone was seen a few times. The chain uses TRBV6-1 and TRBJ1-1; D may be TRBD1 (5 bases). The V gene's germline CDR1 is MNHNS and CDR2 SASEGT. The V end was cut by 8 bases, the J end by 3 bases, with 13 bases between. The CDR3 spans 13 residues. CDR3 DNA: TGTGCCAGCGTTCAGGGCCTGGACACTGAAGCTTTCTTT. This encodes CASVQGLDTEAFF.

This clone came up a few times. CDR3 bases: TGTGCCATACAGGGGGCGGGCACTGAAGCTTTCTTT. Residues: CAIQGAGTEAFF. The chain is built from TRBV10-3 and TRBJ1-1; TRBD1 matches at 9 bases. CDR3 length equals 12 residues. Per the germline V gene, CDR1 is ENHRY and CDR2 is SYGVKD. The V and J ends lost 9 bases and 4 bases, in that order; junction bases with no gene match: 3.

This clone was observed a handful of times. The chain recombines TRBV27 with TRBJ2-1; 8 bases align to TRBD2. Germline trimming cut 5 bases from V and 6 bases from J; bases unmatched to any gene: 6. This CDR3 is 14 amino acids long. CDR1 MNHEY and CDR2 SMNVEV come from the germline V gene (reference sequence). The CDR3 protein is CASSPTRGGNEQFF. The CDR3 DNA reads TGTGCCAGCAGTCCCACTCGGGGGGGCAATGAGCAGTTCTTC.

This chain uses TRBV4-3 with TRBJ2-2; possible D gene TRBD1, 5 bases. Germline CDR1 reads LGHNA; CDR2 reads YSLEER. V gave up 3 bases and J gave up 6 bases, with 17 bases separating them. The CDR3 loop spans 16 amino acids. The CDR3 here is CASSQEQATVAGELFF. The CDR3 bases are TGCGCCAGCAGCCAGGAACAGGCCACTGTCGCCGGGGAGCTGTTTTTT.

This clone was recorded at least ten times. The V gene is TRBV15, the J gene TRBJ2-1, with D perhaps matching TRBD1 (5 bases). CDR1 and CDR2 (germline): LNHNV, YYDKDF (reference sequence). V was cut by 0 bases and J by 7 bases, with 10 bases left in between. The CDR3 spans 14 residues. The CDR3 spells CATSRDKGRNEQFF. The CDR3, as DNA: TGTGCCACCAGCAGAGATAAGGGGCGAAATGAGCAGTTCTTC.